The 19 T cell receptor beta chains below were found in one sample sequenced in a study of cytomegalovirus exposure and HLA in healthy donors (dated by TCRdb to 2017 to 2019). Receptor libraries were prepared by the immunoSEQ multiplex PCR assay. Here the immuneACCESS table is served through TCRdb, limited to in-frame sequences with V and J called. Missing clones are a known gap in these copies; in checked studies unresolved V genes cover under half, and the rest lacks a known reason. The sample table contains under 200,000 clones; only one count was recorded for 75% to 90% of them. Jointly, the top ten make up approximately 2.1% of the sample. Sequencing used PBMCs. These receptors were obtained from a woman aged 18-29 years in good health and CMV-seronegative.

The chain joins TRBV6-5 to TRBJ2-5; TRBD1 is a possible D gene (5 bases). This CDR3 contains 13 residues. Germline loops: CDR1 MNHEY, CDR2 SVGAGI. V lost 4 bases, J lost 5 bases, and 11 bases lay in between. CDR3 in DNA: TGTGCCAGCAGTTCTGGAAAGGGGGAGACCCAGTACTTC. Translated, it gives CASSSGKGETQYF.

This chain connects TRBV10-3 to TRBJ2-7, with 8 bases that match TRBD1. The CDR3 totals 14 residues. Germline CDR1 reads ENHRY; CDR2 reads SYGVKD. The V gene end was trimmed by 6 bases and the J gene end by 4 bases; junction bases not matched to a gene: 8. CDR3 nucleotides: TGTGCCATCAGCGAACCAGGGGGCTCGTACGAGCAGTACTTC. Its translation is CAISEPGGSYEQYF.

The chain couples TRBV29-1 to TRBJ2-7; D remains unclear. The CDR3 totals 13 residues. Germline V gene sequence: CDR1 SQVTM, CDR2 ANQGSEA. V lost 5 bases and J lost 0, with 11 bases in between. This CDR3 reads CSVYGRSSYEQYF. For the CDR3, the DNA is TGCAGCGTTTACGGCCGGAGCTCCTACGAGCAGTACTTC.

The rearrangement joins TRBV7-9 to TRBJ1-1, with D possibly TRBD1 on 6 matching bases. Germline CDR1 reads SEHNR; CDR2 reads FQNEAQ (reference sequence). The length of the CDR3 is 13 residues. The V gene lost 7 bases and the J gene lost 0 bases, with 9 bases spanning the gap. The CDR3 loop reads CASKGQLNTEAFF. As DNA, the CDR3 is TGTGCCAGCAAAGGACAGCTGAACACTGAAGCTTTCTTT.

V usage is TRBV5-5 and J usage is TRBJ1-5; 8 nucleotides line up with TRBD1. Germline V gene sequence: CDR1 SGHKS, CDR2 YYEKEE (reference sequence). CDR3 length: 15 residues. V lost 4 bases to trimming and J lost 7 bases; unmatched junction nucleotides: 10. The CDR3 is CASSPWTGLGQPQHF. CDR3 DNA sequence: TGTGCCAGCAGCCCCTGGACAGGGTTAGGGCAGCCCCAGCATTTT.

This clone appeared a single time. Within the sample, other DNA sequences also encode this same CDR3. The chain uses TRBV5-6 and TRBJ1-2, with 7 bases identical to TRBD1. Looked up from germline, CDR1 is SGHDT and CDR2 is YYEEEE. The CDR3 loop spans 13 amino acids. V was clipped by 2 bases and J by 6 bases; unmatched bases: 4. CDR3 in amino acids: CASSLRQGNGYTF. The DNA for the CDR3 is TGTGCCAGCAGCTTAAGACAGGGCAATGGCTACACCTTC.

The rearrangement uses TRBV11-2 and TRBJ1-1; TRBD1 matches 7 bases. The CDR3 has 17 amino acids. In germline, CDR1 is SGHAT, CDR2 FQNNGV. V shed 3 bases, J shed 1 base, and the junction held 11 bases outside the gene matches. The CDR3 is CASSFTAPGQQNTEAFF. CDR3 in DNA: TGTGCCAGCAGCTTTACGGCTCCGGGACAGCAGAACACTGAAGCTTTCTTT.

This chain uses TRBV27 with TRBJ2-1, with 9 bases fitting TRBD1. This CDR3 has 15 residues. Germline lookup yields CDR1 MNHEY and CDR2 SMNVEV (reference sequence). Unmatched junction bases numbered 4, after V lost 0 bases and J lost 7 bases. This chain's CDR3 is CASSLSPDRGNEQFF. As DNA, the CDR3 is TGTGCCAGCAGTTTATCCCCTGACAGGGGGAATGAGCAGTTCTTC.

V and J are TRBV5-1 and TRBJ1-1; the D is unclear. The CDR3 length is 14 residues. From germline, CDR1 is SGHRS and CDR2 YFSETQ. V lost 4 bases, J lost 0 bases, and 10 bases lay in between. The CDR3 DNA sequence: TGCGCCAGCAGCGAGAGCGGGCTGAACACTGAAGCTTTCTTT. Its translation: CASSESGLNTEAFF.

This chain joins TRBV7-2 and TRBJ1-2; 7 nucleotides line up with TRBD1. This CDR3 is 14 amino acids long. Germline V gene data show CDR1 as SGHTA and CDR2 as FQGNSA. Losses at the gene ends were 4 bases for V and 6 bases for J; bases not matched to a gene: 8. CDR3 bases: TGTGCCAGCAGCTCTCCCCCAGGGGGAAATGGCTACACCTTC. Its translation: CASSSPPGGNGYTF. Full variable domain (remainder filled in from reference TRBV7-2 and TRBJ1-2): GAGVSQSPSNKVTEKGKDVELRCDPISGHTALYWYRQSLGQGLEFLIYFQGNSAPDKSGLPSDRFSAERTGGSVSTLTIQRTQQEDSAVYLCASSSPPGGNGYTFGSGTRLTVV.

This chain uses TRBV4-3 with TRBJ1-3; the D gene is possibly TRBD1 (6 bases). Trimming left V 0 bases short and J 1 base short, with 13 bases between. This CDR3 has 17 residues. In germline, CDR1 is LGHNA, CDR2 YSLEER. As DNA, the CDR3 is TGCGCCAGCAGCCAAGAAGTGGGCAGGGGATCTGGAAACACCATATATTTT. Protein product: CASSQEVGRGSGNTIYF.

V gene TRBV19 combines with J gene TRBJ1-2, with TRBD1 as a possible D gene (6 bases). Germline lookup yields CDR1 LNHDA and CDR2 SQIVND (reference sequence). This CDR3 spans 17 amino acids. Trimming removed 5 bases at V and 0 bases at J, with 19 bases between. The CDR3 nucleotides are TGTGCCAGTAGTCCGAACAGGGTGAGGATGGCTAACTATGGCTACACCTTC. It translates to CASSPNRVRMANYGYTF.

The J gene is TRBJ1-4, the V gene TRBV30; perhaps TRBD1 as D (6 bases). Germline V gene lookup returns CDR1 GTSNPN and CDR2 SVGIG (reference sequence). The CDR3 is made up of 15 amino acids. Deletions cut 7 bases from V and 0 bases from J, with 15 bases between. The CDR3 region is CASKEGVATNEKLFF. CDR3 DNA: TGTGCCTCCAAAGAGGGGGTTGCAACTAATGAAAAACTGTTTTTT.

The rearrangement joins TRBV7-2 to TRBJ2-7; TRBD1 matches at 10 bases. Germline trimming cut 6 bases from V and 6 bases from J; bases unmatched to any gene: 8. The CDR3 runs 14 residues. In germline, CDR1 is SGHTA, CDR2 FQGNSA. The CDR3: CASRGKGQGTEQYF. The DNA for the CDR3 is TGTGCCAGCAGGGGGAAGGGACAGGGGACCGAGCAGTACTTC.

This chain joins TRBV4-1 and TRBJ1-2, with D perhaps matching TRBD1 (6 bases). The CDR3 is 14 residues long. Germline-derived CDR1 and CDR2 are MGHRA and YSYEKL. Trimming stripped 2 bases from V and 2 bases from J, with 9 bases between. The chain's CDR3 is CASSQMQGNYGYTF. As DNA, the CDR3 is TGCGCCAGCAGCCAAATGCAGGGGAACTATGGCTACACCTTC.

The CDR3 sequence is CASSDLGQGNTEAFF. The CDR3 DNA follows: TGTGCCAGCAGTGATCTCGGACAGGGAAACACTGAAGCTTTCTTT. This chain connects TRBV6-1 to TRBJ1-1; TRBD1 matches at 8 bases. This CDR3 has 15 residues. With V trimmed by 3 bases and J by 2 bases, 5 bases remained unmatched. From germline, CDR1 is MNHNS and CDR2 SASEGT.

The gene calls are TRBV6-5 and TRBJ2-7, with unresolved D. From germline, CDR1 is MNHEY and CDR2 SVGAGI. Trimming removed 0 bases from V and 0 bases from J, with 9 bases in between. CDR3 length: 15 amino acids. CDR3 region: CASSYSVASSYEQYF. The CDR3 DNA reads as TGTGCCAGCAGTTACTCGGTCGCGAGCTCCTACGAGCAGTACTTC.

V and J are TRBV11-2 and TRBJ2-5; the match to TRBD2 covers 8 bases. V lost 2 bases, J lost 3 bases, and 14 bases stayed unmatched. Germline values: CDR1 SGHAT, CDR2 FQNNGV. The CDR3 length is 18 residues. CDR3 DNA sequence: TGTGCCAGCAGCTTATATGTCCGTAAGGGACTAGTAGAAGAGACCCAGTACTTC. This encodes CASSLYVRKGLVEETQYF.

The chain couples TRBV14 to TRBJ1-6, with a possible D match to TRBD1 (6 bases). Germline CDR1 and CDR2: SGHDN and FVKESK. Trimming left V 4 bases short and J 4 bases short, with 14 bases between. The length of the CDR3 is 16 residues. The CDR3 is CASSPRSTGYNSPLHF. DNA for the CDR3: TGTGCCAGCAGCCCCCGATCGACAGGTTATAATTCACCCCTCCACTTT.